This is a list of T cell receptor beta chains from one sample in a study of T cell repertoires in cytomegalovirus infection. Using its own MiXCR run on the reads, TCRdb lists one record per CDR3 protein. Among roughly 720,000 distinct CDR3 sequences, under 40% were seen once, and the ten largest hold about 2.8%. The sequenced material came from PBMCs. These receptors all stem from a human donor in good health (CMV status not recorded). Some clones in this sample may be carry-over from other donors' samples. Each CDR3 is given with its conserved first and last residue. Each record gives: CDR3 DNA, CDR3 protein, V gene, D gene, J gene, clone size. A D gene is named only where the DNA matches it firmly. A row's size may be missing; if present it is once, few, many or a size class.

DNA: TGTGCCAGCAGCCCCCATCTAGGACTAGCGGGGTCATACGAGCAGTACTTC
CDR3: CASSPHLGLAGSYEQYF
V: TRBV7-2
D: TRBD2
J: TRBJ2-7
size: many

DNA: TGTGCCAGCATCGAGGCCGGTAGCGGTGGAGAGACCCAGTACTTC
CDR3: CASIEAGSGGETQYF
V: TRBV7-8
D: -
J: TRBJ2-5
size: -

DNA: TGTGCCAGCAGTTCACGGACAGGGAACACCGGGGAGCTGTTTTTT
CDR3: CASSSRTGNTGELFF
V: TRBV12-3/TRBV12-4
D: TRBD1
J: TRBJ2-2
size: many

DNA: TGTGCCAGCAGCTTGGTCACACACGGGACCGGGGAGCTGTTTTTT
CDR3: CASSLVTHGTGELFF
V: TRBV5-5
D: -
J: TRBJ2-2
size: -

DNA: TGTGCCAGTAGTATAGCCCGGGACATCTACTATGGCTACACCTTC
CDR3: CASSIARDIYYGYTF
V: TRBV19
D: -
J: TRBJ1-2
size: few

DNA: TGTGCCAGCAGCCGGTATAGCGGGGGGAGCACAGATACGCAGTATTTT
CDR3: CASSRYSGGSTDTQYF
V: TRBV12-3/TRBV12-4
D: TRBD2
J: TRBJ2-3
size: few

DNA: TGCAGCGTTCGGGAGGCCAAAAACATTCATTACTTC
CDR3: CSVREAKNIHYF
V: TRBV29-1
D: TRBD2
J: TRBJ2-4
size: -

DNA: TGTGCCAGCAGCTTCCCCGGGACAGACTACGAGCAGTACTTC
CDR3: CASSFPGTDYEQYF
V: TRBV7-9
D: TRBD1
J: TRBJ2-7
size: -

DNA: TGTGCCACCAGTGGCGGACAGGGTGGCAAGACCCAGGACTTC
CDR3: CATSGGQGGKTQDF
V: TRBV24-1
D: TRBD1
J: TRBJ2-5
size: -

DNA: TGTGCCAGCAGCGCGGGACCACGAGCAGATACGCAGTATTTT
CDR3: CASSAGPRADTQYF
V: TRBV28
D: -
J: TRBJ2-3
size: few

DNA: TGTGCCAGTAGTTTCGGAGCTTCGAACACCGGGGAGCTGTTTTTT
CDR3: CASSFGASNTGELFF
V: TRBV19
D: -
J: TRBJ2-2
size: -

DNA: TGTGCCAGCAGCAACCCGGGACTGAAAAAAGAGACCCAGTACTTC
CDR3: CASSNPGLKKETQYF
V: TRBV12-3/TRBV12-4
D: -
J: TRBJ2-5
size: -

DNA: TGCAGCGCCCGTTCTTCAGCCAAAAACATTCAGTACTTC
CDR3: CSARSSAKNIQYF
V: TRBV29-1
D: -
J: TRBJ2-4
size: few

DNA: TGTGCCACCAGTGATGCGGGGGAGCAGTACTTC
CDR3: CATSDAGEQYF
V: TRBV24-1
D: -
J: TRBJ2-7
size: few

DNA: TGTGCCATACTTGAGTCCGTGAACACTGAAGCTTTCTTT
CDR3: CAILESVNTEAFF
V: TRBV28
D: -
J: TRBJ1-1
size: -

DNA: TGTGCCAGCAGTTTTGGAGTCAAAGGAGAGACCCAGTACTTC
CDR3: CASSFGVKGETQYF
V: TRBV12-3/TRBV12-4
D: -
J: TRBJ2-5
size: -

DNA: TGTGCCAGCAGTGAATGGGGGGCAGGGGACATGAACACTGAAGCTTTCTTT
CDR3: CASSEWGAGDMNTEAFF
V: TRBV6-1
D: -
J: TRBJ1-1
size: -

DNA: TGTGCCAGCAGCTTATCCCCCCAAGATACGCAGTATTTT
CDR3: CASSLSPQDTQYF
V: TRBV7-3
D: -
J: TRBJ2-3
size: few

DNA: TGTGCCAGCAGTTTAGCGACAGATCGAGGAGAAAAACTGTTTTTT
CDR3: CASSLATDRGEKLFF
V: TRBV12-3/TRBV12-4
D: -
J: TRBJ1-4
size: few

DNA: TGTGCCAGCGGAGACGTGGGACAGGGGACAGATACGCAGTATTTT
CDR3: CASGDVGQGTDTQYF
V: TRBV12-3/TRBV12-4
D: TRBD1
J: TRBJ2-3
size: many

DNA: TGTGCCAGCAGTTTTCTGAGCGGGTCTAATTCACCCCTCCACTTT
CDR3: CASSFLSGSNSPLHF
V: TRBV27
D: -
J: TRBJ1-6
size: few

DNA: TGTGCCAGCAGCCCATCCTCAGGGGGTCACGAGCAGTACTTC
CDR3: CASSPSSGGHEQYF
V: TRBV7-9
D: TRBD1
J: TRBJ2-7
size: -

DNA: TGTGCCAGCAGCTTACCTGAGGGGGGGAACACTGAAGCTTTCTTT
CDR3: CASSLPEGGNTEAFF
V: TRBV12-3/TRBV12-4
D: -
J: TRBJ1-1
size: few

DNA: TGTGCCTGGAGTGTAGTCAATTACAATGAGCAGTTCTTC
CDR3: CAWSVVNYNEQFF
V: TRBV30
D: -
J: TRBJ2-1
size: once

DNA: TGTGCCAGCAGCTGGACAGCAGATACGCAGTATTTT
CDR3: CASSWTADTQYF
V: TRBV12-3/TRBV12-4
D: -
J: TRBJ2-3
size: few

DNA: TGTGCCAGCAGTTTATTCGGACAGCGACGGGAAAAACTGTTTTTT
CDR3: CASSLFGQRREKLFF
V: TRBV28
D: -
J: TRBJ1-4
size: -

DNA: TGTGCCAGCGTCCCCGGACAGGTTGGAAATTCACCCCTCCACTTT
CDR3: CASVPGQVGNSPLHF
V: TRBV7-8
D: TRBD1
J: TRBJ1-6
size: -